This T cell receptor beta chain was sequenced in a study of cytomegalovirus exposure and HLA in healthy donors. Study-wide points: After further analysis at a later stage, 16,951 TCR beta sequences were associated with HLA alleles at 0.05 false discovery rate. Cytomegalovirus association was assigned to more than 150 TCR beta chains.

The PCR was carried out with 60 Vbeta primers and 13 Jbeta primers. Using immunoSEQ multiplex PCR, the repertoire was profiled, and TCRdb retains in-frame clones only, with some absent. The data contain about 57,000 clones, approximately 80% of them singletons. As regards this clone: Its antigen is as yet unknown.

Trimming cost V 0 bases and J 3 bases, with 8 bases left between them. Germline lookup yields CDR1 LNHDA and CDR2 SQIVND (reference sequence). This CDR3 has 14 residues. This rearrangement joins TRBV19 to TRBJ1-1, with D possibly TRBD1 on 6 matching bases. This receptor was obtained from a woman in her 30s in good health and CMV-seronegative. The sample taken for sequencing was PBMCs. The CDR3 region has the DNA TGTGCCAGTAGTATAGAGCCAGGGGACACTGAAGCTTTCTTT. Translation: CASSIEPGDTEAFF.